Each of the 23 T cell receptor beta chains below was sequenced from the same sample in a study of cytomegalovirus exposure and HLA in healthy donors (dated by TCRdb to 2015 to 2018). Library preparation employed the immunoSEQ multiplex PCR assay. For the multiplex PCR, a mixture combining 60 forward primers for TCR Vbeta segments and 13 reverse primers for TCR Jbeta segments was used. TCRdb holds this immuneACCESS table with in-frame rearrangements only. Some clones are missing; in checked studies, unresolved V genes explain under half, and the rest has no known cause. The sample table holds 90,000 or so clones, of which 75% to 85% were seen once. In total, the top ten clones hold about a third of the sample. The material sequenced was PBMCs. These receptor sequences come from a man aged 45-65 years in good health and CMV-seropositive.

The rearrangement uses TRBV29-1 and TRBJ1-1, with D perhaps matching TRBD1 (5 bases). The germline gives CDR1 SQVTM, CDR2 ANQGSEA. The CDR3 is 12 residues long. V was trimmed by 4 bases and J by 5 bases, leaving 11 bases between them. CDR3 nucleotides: TGCAGCGTTGGGGGCGCGTGGACTGAAGCTTTCTTT. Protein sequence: CSVGGAWTEAFF.

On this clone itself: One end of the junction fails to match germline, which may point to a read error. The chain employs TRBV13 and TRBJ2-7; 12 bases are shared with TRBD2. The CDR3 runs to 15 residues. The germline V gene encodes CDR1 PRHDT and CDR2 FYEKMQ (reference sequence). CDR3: CVSSTRLAGAYEQYF. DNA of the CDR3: TGTGTCAGCAGCACGAGACTAGCGGGAGCTTACGAGCAGTACTTC.

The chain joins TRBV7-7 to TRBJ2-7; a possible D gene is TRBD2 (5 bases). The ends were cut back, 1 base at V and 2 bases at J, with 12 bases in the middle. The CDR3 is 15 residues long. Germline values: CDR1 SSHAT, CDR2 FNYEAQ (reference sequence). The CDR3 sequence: CASSLGVGSAYEQYF. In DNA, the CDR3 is TGTGCCAGCAGCTTAGGGGTGGGTAGCGCCTACGAGCAGTACTTC.

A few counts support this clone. The CDR3 sequence: CASSLYDEQFF. The DNA of the CDR3 is TGTGCCAGCAGCTTGTATGATGAGCAGTTCTTC. J is TRBJ2-1 and V is TRBV5-6, with D unclear. Deletions cut 1 base from V and 8 bases from J, with 4 bases between. From germline, CDR1 is SGHDT and CDR2 YYEEEE. The CDR3 length is 11 residues.

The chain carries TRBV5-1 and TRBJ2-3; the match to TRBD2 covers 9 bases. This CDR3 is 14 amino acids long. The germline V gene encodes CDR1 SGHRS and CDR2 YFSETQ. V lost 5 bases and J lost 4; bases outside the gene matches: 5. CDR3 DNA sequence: TGCGCCAGCAGTGCTAGCGGGGCGGCAGATACGCAGTATTTT. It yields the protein CASSASGAADTQYF.

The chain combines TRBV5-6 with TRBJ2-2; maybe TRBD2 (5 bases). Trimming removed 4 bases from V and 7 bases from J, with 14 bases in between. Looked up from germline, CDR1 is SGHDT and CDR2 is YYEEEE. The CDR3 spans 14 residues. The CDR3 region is CASSDGNQDGELFF. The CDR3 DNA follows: TGTGCCAGCAGCGACGGGAATCAGGACGGGGAGCTGTTTTTT.

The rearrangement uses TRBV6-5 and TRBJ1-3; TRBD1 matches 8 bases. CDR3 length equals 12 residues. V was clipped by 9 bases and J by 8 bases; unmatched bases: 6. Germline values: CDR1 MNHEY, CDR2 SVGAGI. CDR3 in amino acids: CASIGQGDTIYF. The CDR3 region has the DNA TGTGCCAGTATCGGACAGGGTGACACCATATATTTT.

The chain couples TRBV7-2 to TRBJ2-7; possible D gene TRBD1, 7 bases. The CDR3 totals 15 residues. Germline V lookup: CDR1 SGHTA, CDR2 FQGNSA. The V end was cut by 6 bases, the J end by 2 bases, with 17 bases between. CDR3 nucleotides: TGTGCCAGCAGGCAGGGGGGATCATCTCCCTACGAGCAGTACTTC. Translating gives CASRQGGSSPYEQYF.

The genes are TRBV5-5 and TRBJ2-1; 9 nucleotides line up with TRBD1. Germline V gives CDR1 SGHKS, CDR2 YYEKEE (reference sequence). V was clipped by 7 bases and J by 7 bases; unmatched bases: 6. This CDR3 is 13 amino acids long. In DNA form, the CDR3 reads TGTGCCAGCCTCCTGGGGACAGGGAATGAGCAGTTCTTC. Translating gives CASLLGTGNEQFF.

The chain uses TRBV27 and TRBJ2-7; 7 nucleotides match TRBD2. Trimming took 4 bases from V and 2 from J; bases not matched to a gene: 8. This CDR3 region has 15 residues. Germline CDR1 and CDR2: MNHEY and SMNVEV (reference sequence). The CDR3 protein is CASSWGGTGTYEQYF. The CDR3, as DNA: TGTGCCAGCAGTTGGGGAGGGACCGGTACCTACGAGCAGTACTTC.

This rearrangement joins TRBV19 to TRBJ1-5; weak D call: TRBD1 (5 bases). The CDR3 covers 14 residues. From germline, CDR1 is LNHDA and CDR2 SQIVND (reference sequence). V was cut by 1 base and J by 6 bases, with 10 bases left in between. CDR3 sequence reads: CASSIVSGPQPQHF. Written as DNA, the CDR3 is TGTGCCAGTAGTATAGTCTCAGGGCCTCAGCCCCAGCATTTT.

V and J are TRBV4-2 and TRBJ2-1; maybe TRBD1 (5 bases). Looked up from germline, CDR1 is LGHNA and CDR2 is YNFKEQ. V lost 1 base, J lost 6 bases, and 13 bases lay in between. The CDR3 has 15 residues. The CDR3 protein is CASSQGVRVINEQFF. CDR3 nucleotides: TGTGCCAGCAGCCAAGGTGTCAGGGTGATCAATGAGCAGTTCTTC.

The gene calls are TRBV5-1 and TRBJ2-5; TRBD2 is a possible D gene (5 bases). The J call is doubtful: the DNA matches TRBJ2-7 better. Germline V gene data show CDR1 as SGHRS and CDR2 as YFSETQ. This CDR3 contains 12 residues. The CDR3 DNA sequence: TGCGCCAGCAGCTACGACTACTACGAGCAGTACTTC. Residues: CASSYDYYEQYF.

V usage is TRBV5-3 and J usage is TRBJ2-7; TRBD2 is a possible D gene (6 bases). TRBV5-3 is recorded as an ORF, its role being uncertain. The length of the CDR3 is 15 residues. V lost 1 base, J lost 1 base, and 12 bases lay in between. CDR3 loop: CARSLLSGTSYEQYF. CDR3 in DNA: TGTGCCAGAAGCTTGTTGTCAGGGACTTCCTACGAGCAGTACTTC.

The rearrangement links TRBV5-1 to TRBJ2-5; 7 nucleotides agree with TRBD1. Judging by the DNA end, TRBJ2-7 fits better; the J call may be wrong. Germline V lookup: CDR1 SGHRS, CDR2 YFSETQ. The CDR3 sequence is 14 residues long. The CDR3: CASSLEGATYEQYF. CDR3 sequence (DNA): TGCGCCAGCAGCTTGGAGGGGGCAACCTACGAGCAGTACTTC.

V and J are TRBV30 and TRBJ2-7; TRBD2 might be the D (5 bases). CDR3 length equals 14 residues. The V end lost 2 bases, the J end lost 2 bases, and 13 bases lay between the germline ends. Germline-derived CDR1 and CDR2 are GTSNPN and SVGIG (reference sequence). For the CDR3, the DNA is TGTGCCTGGAGTCCGCGGACGGGGACCTACGAGCAGTACTTC. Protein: CAWSPRTGTYEQYF. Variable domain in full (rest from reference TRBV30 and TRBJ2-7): SQTIHQWPATLVQPVGSPLSLECTVEGTSNPNLYWYRQAAGRGLQLLFYSVGIGQISSEVPQNLSASRPQDRQFILSSKKLLLSDSGFYLCAWSPRTGTYEQYFGPGTRLTVT.

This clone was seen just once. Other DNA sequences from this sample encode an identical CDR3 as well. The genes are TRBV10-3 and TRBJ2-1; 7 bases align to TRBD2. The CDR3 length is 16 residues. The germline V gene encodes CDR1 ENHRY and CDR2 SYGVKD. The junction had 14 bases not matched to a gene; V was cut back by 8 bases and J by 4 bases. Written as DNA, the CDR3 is TGTGCCATCTCAGGTAGCGGGCCAAAGATTTACAATGAGCAGTTCTTC. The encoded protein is CAISGSGPKIYNEQFF.

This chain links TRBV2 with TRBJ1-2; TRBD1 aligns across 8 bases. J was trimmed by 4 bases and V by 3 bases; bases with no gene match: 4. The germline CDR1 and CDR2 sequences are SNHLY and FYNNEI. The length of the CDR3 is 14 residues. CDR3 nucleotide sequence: TGTGCCAGCAGTGATAACAGGGGGATCTATGGCTACACCTTC. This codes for CASSDNRGIYGYTF.

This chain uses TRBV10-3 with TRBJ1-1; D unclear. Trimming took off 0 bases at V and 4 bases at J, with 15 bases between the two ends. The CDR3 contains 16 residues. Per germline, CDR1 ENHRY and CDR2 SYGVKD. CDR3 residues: CAISESLGGLGTEAFF. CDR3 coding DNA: TGTGCCATCAGTGAGTCATTGGGAGGGTTGGGCACTGAAGCTTTCTTT.

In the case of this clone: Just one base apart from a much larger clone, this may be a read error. In DNA, the CDR3 is TGTGCCGGCAGCTTAGAAGGCGGGAGTGGCCATGAGCAGTTCTTC. Translating it yields CAGSLEGGSGHEQFF. This chain links TRBV7-2 with TRBJ2-1; 7 nucleotides agree with TRBD2. Germline CDR1 and CDR2: SGHTA and FQGNSA. The CDR3 is 15 amino acids. Supplemented by reference TRBV7-2 and TRBJ2-1, the full variable domain reads GAGVSQSPSNKVTEKGKDVELRCDPISGHTALYWYRQSLGQGLEFLIYFQGNSAPDKSGLPSDRFSAERTGGSVSTLTIQRTQQEDSAVYLCAGSLEGGSGHEQFFGPGTRLTVL.

The chain's CDR3 is CASSLQGFSGNTIYF. The CDR3, as DNA: TGTGCCAGCAGCTTACAGGGGTTCTCTGGAAACACCATATATTTT. J is TRBJ1-3 and V is TRBV7-8; possibly TRBD1 for D (6 bases). The V and J ends lost 2 bases and 0 bases respectively, with 8 bases between them. This CDR3 comprises 15 residues. Germline CDR1 reads SGHVS; CDR2 reads FQNEAQ.

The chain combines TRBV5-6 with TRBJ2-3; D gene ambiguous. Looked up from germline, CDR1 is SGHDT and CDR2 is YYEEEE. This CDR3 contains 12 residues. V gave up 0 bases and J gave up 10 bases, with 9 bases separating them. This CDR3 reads CASSLASRAQYF. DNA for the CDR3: TGTGCCAGCAGCTTGGCAAGTAGAGCGCAGTATTTT.

The CDR3 loop reads CASSQMARGGEQYF. As DNA, the CDR3 is TGTGCCAGCAGTCAAATGGCCCGGGGGGGCGAGCAGTACTTC. The chain employs TRBV6-1 and TRBJ2-7, with TRBD2 matching over 8 bases. Trimming removed 5 bases from V and 6 bases from J; junction bases left unmatched: 9. The CDR3 extends over 14 amino acids. In germline, CDR1 is MNHNS, CDR2 SASEGT.